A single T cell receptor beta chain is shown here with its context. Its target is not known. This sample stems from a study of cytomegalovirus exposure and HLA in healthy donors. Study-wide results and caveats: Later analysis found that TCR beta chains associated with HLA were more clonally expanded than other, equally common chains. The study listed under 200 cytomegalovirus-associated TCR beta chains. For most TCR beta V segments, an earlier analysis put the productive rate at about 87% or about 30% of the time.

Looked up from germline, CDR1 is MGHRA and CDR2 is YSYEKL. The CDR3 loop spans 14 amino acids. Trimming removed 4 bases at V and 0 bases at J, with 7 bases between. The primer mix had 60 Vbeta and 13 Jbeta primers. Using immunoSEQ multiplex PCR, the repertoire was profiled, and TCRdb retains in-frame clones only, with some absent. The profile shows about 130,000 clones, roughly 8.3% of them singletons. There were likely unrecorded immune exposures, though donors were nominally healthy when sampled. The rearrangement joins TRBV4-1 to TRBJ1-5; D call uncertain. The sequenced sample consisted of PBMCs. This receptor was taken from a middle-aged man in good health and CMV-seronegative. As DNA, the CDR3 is TGCGCCAGCAGCCGCGATCCTAGCAATCAGCCCCAGCATTTT. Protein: CASSRDPSNQPQHF.